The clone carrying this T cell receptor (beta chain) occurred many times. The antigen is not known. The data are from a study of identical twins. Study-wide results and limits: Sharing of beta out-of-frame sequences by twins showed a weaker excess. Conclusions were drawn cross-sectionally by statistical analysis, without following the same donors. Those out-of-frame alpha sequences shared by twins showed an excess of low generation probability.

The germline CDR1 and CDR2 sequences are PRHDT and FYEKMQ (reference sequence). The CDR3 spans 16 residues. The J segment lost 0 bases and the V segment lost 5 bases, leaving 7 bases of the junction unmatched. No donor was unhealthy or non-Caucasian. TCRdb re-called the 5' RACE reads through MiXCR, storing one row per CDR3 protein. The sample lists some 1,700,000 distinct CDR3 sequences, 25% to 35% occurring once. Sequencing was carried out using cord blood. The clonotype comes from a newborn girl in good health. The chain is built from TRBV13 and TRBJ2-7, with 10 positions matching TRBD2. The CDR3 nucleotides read TGTGCCAGCAGCATACTTCCTAGCGGGAGCTCCTACGAGCAGTACTTC. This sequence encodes CASSILPSGSSYEQYF. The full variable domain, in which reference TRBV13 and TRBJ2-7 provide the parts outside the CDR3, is AAGVIQSPRHLIKEKRETATLKCYPIPRHDTVYWYQQGPGQDPQFLISFYEKMQSDKGSIPDRFSAQQFSDYHSELNMSSLELGDSALYFCASSILPSGSSYEQYFGPGTRLTVT.